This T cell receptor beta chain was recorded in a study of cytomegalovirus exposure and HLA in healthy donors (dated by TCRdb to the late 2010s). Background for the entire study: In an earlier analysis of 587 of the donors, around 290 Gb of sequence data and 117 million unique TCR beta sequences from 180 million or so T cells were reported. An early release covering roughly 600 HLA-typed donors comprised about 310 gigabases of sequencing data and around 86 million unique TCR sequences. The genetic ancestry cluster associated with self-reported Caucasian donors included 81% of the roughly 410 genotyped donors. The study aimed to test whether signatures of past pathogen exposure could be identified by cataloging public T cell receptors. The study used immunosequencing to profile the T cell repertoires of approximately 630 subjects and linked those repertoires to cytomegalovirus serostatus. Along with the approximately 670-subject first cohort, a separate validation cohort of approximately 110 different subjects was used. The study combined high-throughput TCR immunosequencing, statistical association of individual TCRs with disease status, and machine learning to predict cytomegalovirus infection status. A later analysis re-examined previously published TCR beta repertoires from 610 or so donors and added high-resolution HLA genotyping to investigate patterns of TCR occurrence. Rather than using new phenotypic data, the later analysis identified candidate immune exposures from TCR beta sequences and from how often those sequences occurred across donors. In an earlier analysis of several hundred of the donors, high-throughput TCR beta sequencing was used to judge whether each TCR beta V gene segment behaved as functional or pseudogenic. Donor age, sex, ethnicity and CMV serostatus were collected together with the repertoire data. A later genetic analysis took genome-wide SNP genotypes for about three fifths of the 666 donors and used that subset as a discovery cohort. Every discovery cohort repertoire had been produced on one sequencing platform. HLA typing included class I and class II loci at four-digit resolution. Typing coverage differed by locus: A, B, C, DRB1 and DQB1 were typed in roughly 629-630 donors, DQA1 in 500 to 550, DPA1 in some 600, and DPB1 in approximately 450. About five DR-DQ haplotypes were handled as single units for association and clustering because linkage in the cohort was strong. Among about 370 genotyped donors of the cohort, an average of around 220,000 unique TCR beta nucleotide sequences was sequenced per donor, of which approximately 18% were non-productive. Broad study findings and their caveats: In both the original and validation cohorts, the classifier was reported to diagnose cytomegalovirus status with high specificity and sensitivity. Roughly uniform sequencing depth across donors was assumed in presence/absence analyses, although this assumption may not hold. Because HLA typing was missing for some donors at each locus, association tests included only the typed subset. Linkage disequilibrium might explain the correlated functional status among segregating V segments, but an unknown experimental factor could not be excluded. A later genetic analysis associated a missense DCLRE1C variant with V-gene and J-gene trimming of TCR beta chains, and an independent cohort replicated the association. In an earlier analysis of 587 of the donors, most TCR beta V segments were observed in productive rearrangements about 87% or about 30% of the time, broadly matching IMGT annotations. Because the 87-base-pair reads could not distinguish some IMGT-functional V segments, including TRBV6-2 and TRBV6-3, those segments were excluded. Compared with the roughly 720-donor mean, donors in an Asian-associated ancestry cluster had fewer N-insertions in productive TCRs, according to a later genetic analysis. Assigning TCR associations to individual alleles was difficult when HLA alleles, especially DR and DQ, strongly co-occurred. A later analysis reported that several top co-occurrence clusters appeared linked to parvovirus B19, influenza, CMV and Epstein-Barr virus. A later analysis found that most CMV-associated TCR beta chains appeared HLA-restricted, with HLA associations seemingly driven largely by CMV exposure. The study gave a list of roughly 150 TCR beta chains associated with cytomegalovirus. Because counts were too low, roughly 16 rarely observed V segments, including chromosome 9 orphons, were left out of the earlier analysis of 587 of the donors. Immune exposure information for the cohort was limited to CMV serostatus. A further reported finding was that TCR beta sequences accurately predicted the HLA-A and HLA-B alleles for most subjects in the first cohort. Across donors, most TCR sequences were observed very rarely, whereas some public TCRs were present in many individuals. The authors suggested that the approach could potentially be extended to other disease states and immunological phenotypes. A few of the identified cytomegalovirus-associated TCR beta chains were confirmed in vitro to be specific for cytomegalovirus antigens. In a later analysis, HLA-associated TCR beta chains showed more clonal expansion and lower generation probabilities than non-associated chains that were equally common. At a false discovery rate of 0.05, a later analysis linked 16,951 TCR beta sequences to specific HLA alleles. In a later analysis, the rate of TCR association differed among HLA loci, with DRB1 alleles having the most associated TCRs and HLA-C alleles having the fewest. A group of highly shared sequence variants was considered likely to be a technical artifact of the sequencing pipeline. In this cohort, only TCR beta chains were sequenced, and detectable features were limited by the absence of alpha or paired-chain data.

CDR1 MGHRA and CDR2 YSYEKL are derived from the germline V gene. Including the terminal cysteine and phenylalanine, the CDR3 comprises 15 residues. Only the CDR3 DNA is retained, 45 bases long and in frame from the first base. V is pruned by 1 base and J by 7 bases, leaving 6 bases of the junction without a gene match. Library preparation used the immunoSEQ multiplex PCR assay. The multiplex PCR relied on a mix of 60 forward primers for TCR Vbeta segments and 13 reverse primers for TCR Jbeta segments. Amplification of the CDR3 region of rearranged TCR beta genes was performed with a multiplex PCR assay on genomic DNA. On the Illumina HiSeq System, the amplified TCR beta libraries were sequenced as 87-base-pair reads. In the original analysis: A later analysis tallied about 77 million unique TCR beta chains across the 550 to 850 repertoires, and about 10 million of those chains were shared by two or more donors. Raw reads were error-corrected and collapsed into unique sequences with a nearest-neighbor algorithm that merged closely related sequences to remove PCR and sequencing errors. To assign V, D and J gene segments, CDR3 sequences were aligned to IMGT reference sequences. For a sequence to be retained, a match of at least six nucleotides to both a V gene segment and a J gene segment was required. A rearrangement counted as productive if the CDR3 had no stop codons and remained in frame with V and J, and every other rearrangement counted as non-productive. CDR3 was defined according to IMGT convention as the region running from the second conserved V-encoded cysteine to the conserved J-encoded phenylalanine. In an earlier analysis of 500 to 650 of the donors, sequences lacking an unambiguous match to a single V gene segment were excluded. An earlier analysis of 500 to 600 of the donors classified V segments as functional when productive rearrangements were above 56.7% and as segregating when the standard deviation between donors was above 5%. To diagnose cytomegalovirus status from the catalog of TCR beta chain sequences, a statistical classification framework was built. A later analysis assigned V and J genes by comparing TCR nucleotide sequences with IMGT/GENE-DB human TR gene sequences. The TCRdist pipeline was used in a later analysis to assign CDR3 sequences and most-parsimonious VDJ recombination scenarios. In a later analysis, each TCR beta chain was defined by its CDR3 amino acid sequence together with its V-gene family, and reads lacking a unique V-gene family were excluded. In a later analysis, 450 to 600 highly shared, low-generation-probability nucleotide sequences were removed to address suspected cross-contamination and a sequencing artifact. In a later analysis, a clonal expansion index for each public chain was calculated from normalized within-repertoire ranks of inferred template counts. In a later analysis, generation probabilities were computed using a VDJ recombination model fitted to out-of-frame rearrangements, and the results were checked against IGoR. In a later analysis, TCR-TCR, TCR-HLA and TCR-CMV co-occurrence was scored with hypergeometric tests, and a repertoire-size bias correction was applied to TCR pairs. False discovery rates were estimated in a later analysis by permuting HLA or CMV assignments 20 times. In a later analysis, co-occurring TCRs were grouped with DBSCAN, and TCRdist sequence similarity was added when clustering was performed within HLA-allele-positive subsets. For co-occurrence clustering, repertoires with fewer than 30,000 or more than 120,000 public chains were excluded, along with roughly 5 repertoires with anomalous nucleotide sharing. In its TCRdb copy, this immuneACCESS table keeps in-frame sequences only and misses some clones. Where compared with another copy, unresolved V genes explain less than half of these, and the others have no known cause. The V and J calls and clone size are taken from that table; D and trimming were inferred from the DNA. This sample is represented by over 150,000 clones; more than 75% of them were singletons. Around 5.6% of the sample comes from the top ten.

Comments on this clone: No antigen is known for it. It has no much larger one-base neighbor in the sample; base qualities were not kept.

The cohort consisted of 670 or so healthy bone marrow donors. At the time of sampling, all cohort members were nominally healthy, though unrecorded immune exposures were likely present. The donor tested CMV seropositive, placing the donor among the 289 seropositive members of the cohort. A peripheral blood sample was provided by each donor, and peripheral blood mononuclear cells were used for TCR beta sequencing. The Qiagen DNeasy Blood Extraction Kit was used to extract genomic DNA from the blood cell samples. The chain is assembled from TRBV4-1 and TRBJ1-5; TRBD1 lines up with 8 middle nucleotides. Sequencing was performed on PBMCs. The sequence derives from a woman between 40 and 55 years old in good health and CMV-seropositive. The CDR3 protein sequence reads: CASSQGGQGAQPQHF. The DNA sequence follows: TGCGCCAGCAGCCAAGGGGGTCAGGGGGCCCAGCCCCAGCATTTT.